The 8 T cell receptor beta chains given below trace back to one sample, sequenced in a study of cytomegalovirus exposure and HLA in healthy donors. Vbeta (60) and Jbeta (13) primers were used in the PCR. Repertoires were generated with immunoSEQ multiplex PCR, while TCRdb's copy carries only in-frame clones and drops some. The sample has some 120,000 clones; 65% to 85% are singletons. Specimen: PBMCs. The source of these receptors is a man in his fifties in good health and CMV-seronegative.

This chain uses TRBV9 with TRBJ2-7; perhaps TRBD1 as D (6 bases). V was trimmed by 6 bases and J by 4 bases, leaving 17 bases between them. The CDR3 sequence is 14 residues long. Germline CDR1 is SGDLS and CDR2 is YYNGEE. Here the CDR3 reads CASTRGARGYEQYF. The CDR3, as DNA: TGTGCCAGCACCAGGGGAGCCAGGGGTTACGAGCAGTACTTC.

V and J are TRBV5-1 and TRBJ2-5, with TRBD2 as a possible D gene (7 bases). The germline gives CDR1 SGHRS, CDR2 YFSETQ. The CDR3 loop spans 15 amino acids. V was cut by 4 bases and J by 2 bases, with 15 bases left in between. The chain's CDR3 is CASSGWGGPQETQYF. CDR3 nucleotide sequence: TGCGCCAGCAGCGGGTGGGGGGGGCCTCAAGAGACCCAGTACTTC.

The rearrangement links TRBV19 to TRBJ1-2; 10 nucleotides line up with TRBD1. The CDR3 is 15 residues long. From germline, CDR1 is LNHDA and CDR2 SQIVND (reference sequence). Unmatched junction bases numbered 9, after V lost 4 bases and J lost 7 bases. The DNA for the CDR3 is TGTGCCAGTAGTACGACAGGGGGCGCGTCGAGTGGCTACACCTTC. Protein: CASSTTGGASSGYTF. The full variable domain, its missing parts supplied by reference TRBV19 and TRBJ1-2, is DGGITQSPKYLFRKEGQNVTLSCEQNLNHDAMYWYRQDPGQGLRLIYYSQIVNDFQKGDIAEGYSVSREKKESFPLTVTSAQKNPTAFYLCASSTTGGASSGYTFGSGTRLTVV.

The chain is built from TRBV19 and TRBJ1-1; D may be TRBD1 (6 bases). CDR3 length equals 14 residues. Trimming stripped 3 bases from V and 4 bases from J, with 12 bases between. Germline assignment: CDR1 LNHDA and CDR2 SQIVND (reference sequence). The CDR3 region is CASSIGGGVTEAFF. Here the CDR3 DNA reads TGTGCCAGTAGTATTGGAGGGGGGGTCACTGAAGCTTTCTTT. Full variable domain (outside the CDR3, taken from reference TRBV19 and TRBJ1-1): DGGITQSPKYLFRKEGQNVTLSCEQNLNHDAMYWYRQDPGQGLRLIYYSQIVNDFQKGDIAEGYSVSREKKESFPLTVTSAQKNPTAFYLCASSIGGGVTEAFFGQGTRLTVV.

The V gene is TRBV18, the J gene TRBJ2-7; 7 nucleotides agree with TRBD1. CDR1 is KGHSH, CDR2 LQKENI, per germline. The ends lost 6 bases at V and 7 bases at J; junction bases unmatched: 9. This CDR3 has 13 amino acids. CDR3 region: CASSRSGTDEQYF. DNA for the CDR3: TGTGCCAGCTCTCGATCCGGGACAGATGAGCAGTACTTC.

As to this clone: At one end, the junction sequence differs from germline, possibly due to a read error. The genes are TRBV6-1 and TRBJ1-3; D gene ambiguous. The germline CDR1 and CDR2 sequences are MNHNS and SASEGT. The CDR3 is 17 residues long. The CDR3 loop is CASSKASGSGAGNTIYF. DNA of the CDR3: TGTGCCAGCAGTAAAGCGTCGGGAAGCGGCGCTGGAAACACCATATATTTT.

V usage is TRBV28 and J usage is TRBJ2-5; 9 nucleotides align to TRBD1. Unmatched junction bases numbered 16, after V lost 6 bases and J lost 5 bases. CDR3 size: 17 residues. The germline CDR1 and CDR2 sequences are MDHEN and SYDVKM. The DNA of the CDR3 is TGTGCCAGCAGGCTACAAACAGGGGGCTTGGGTAGGGAGACCCAGTACTTC. It specifies CASRLQTGGLGRETQYF.

The sample holds one count of this clone. This chain links TRBV30 with TRBJ1-2; a weak D match, TRBD1 (5 bases). Germline-derived CDR1 and CDR2 are GTSNPN and SVGIG (reference sequence). V was trimmed by 0 bases and J by 10 bases, leaving 15 bases between them. The CDR3 is made up of 13 amino acids. The CDR3 is CAWSVGGDGTYTF. The CDR3 DNA sequence: TGTGCCTGGAGTGTAGGAGGGGATGGCACCTACACCTTC.